This TCR beta chain was profiled in a study of blood T cell repertoires in COVID-19. Study overall: Samples of COVID-19 (acute and convalescent) were obtained from the United States, Italy and Spain.

The repertoire was sequenced with immunoSEQ multiplex PCR; TCRdb's copy has only in-frame clones and lacks some. The sample gives 200,000 to 300,000 clones, over 70% of which show up once; around 7.8% is in the top ten. Trimming took 2 bases from V and 9 from J, leaving 10 bases between them. Germline V CDR1 and CDR2: LNHDA, SQIVND (reference sequence). This CDR3 spans 13 amino acids. This clone was picked up a small number of times. The sample comprised peripheral blood. The origin of this receptor is a human donor in a cohort sampled during active COVID-19. The chain is built from TRBV19 and TRBJ2-2; D call uncertain. Here the CDR3 DNA reads TGTGCCAGTAGTATACAGAATTTCAGGGAGCTGTTTTTT. Amino acids: CASSIQNFRELFF. The full variable domain, its missing parts supplied by reference TRBV19 and TRBJ2-2, is DGGITQSPKYLFRKEGQNVTLSCEQNLNHDAMYWYRQDPGQGLRLIYYSQIVNDFQKGDIAEGYSVSREKKESFPLTVTSAQKNPTAFYLCASSIQNFRELFFGEGSRLTVL.